The 21 T cell receptor beta chains listed next were all sequenced from one sample in a study of response to subunit inactivated influenza vaccine listed by TCRdb under 2018. Receptor libraries were prepared by RT-PCR. These reads were obtained on an Illumina HiSeq 2500. In-frame beta chains were kept once TCRdb had trimmed the public reads at Q25 with fastp and called clones with MiXCR. Rows matching on CDR3 protein sequence are summarized as one entry with the most common DNA and genes. This sample gives fewer than 550,000 distinct CDR3 sequences in total; about 25% of them show up just once. The ten largest clones capture under 2.5% of the sample. Here the sequenced sample was CD4+ T cells sorted from PBMCs, taken roughly 5 days after vaccination. The receptors shown here come from a middle-aged man who received an inactivated influenza vaccine. Donor details come from another sample of the same person, matched by shared clones.

The genes are TRBV25-1 and TRBJ2-5, with D perhaps matching TRBD1 (5 bases). Germline CDR1 MGHDK, CDR2 SYGVNS. Trimming removed 1 base from V and 9 bases from J, with 9 bases in between. The CDR3 covers 12 residues. CDR3 sequence: CASSEFPGSQYF. As DNA, the CDR3 is TGTGCCAGCAGTGAATTCCCAGGGTCCCAGTACTTC.

This clonotype was seen many times. The rearrangement uses TRBV20-1 and TRBJ1-1, with TRBD1 as a possible D gene (5 bases). Trimming took off 3 bases at V and 3 bases at J, with 5 bases between the two ends. CDR1 is DFQATT and CDR2 is SNEGSKA in the germline V gene (reference sequence). The CDR3 is 11 amino acids. The CDR3 bases are TGCAGTGCTAGGGGGGACACTGAAGCTTTCTTT. This translates into CSARGDTEAFF.

This clonotype turned up a few times. This sequence joins TRBV7-9 and TRBJ2-7; 8 positions match TRBD1. CDR3 length: 14 residues. The V gene's germline CDR1 is SEHNR and CDR2 FQNEAQ (reference sequence). Unmatched junction bases numbered 7, after V lost 5 bases and J lost 4 bases. The CDR3 here is CASSQGQENYEQYF. As DNA, the CDR3 is TGTGCCAGCAGCCAGGGACAGGAAAATTACGAGCAGTACTTC. The variable domain in full, completed from reference TRBV7-9 and TRBJ2-7, reads DTGVSQNPRHKITKRGQNVTFRCDPISEHNRLYWYRQTLGQGPEFLTYFQNEAQLEKSRLLSDRFSAERPKGSFSTLEIQRTEQGDSAMYLCASSQGQENYEQYFGPGTRLTVT.

The genes are TRBV25-1 and TRBJ2-5; D ambiguous. Trimming cost V 5 bases and J 3 bases, with 4 bases left between them. Germline V gene data show CDR1 as MGHDK and CDR2 as SYGVNS. The CDR3 contains 11 residues. CDR3 sequence: CASSWEETQYF. CDR3 DNA sequence: TGTGCCAGCAGTTGGGAAGAGACCCAGTACTTC.

This clonotype was counted a few times. The chain combines TRBV4-3 with TRBJ2-3, with no clear D. Germline CDR1 LGHNA, CDR2 YSLEER. The CDR3 spans 16 residues. Trimming cost V 5 bases and J 1 base, with 16 bases left between them. The DNA for the CDR3 is TGCGCCAGCAGCGAGATGATCGCCCGAGGCACAGATACGCAGTATTTT. It encodes CASSEMIARGTDTQYF.

The chain is built from TRBV18 and TRBJ2-1, with a possible D match to TRBD1 (6 bases). V lost 2 bases to trimming and J lost 1 base, with 9 bases between them. Germline V CDR1 and CDR2: KGHSH, LQKENI. The CDR3 is made up of 15 amino acids. This CDR3 is CASSPKTGSYNEQFF. The DNA for the CDR3 is TGTGCCAGCTCACCAAAGACAGGTTCCTACAATGAGCAGTTCTTC. The full variable domain, with the rest looked up from reference TRBV18 and TRBJ2-1, is NAGVMQNPRHLVRRRGQEARLRCSPMKGHSHVYWYRQLPEEGLKFMVYLQKENIIDESGMPKERFSAEFPKEGPSILRIQQVVRGDSAAYFCASSPKTGSYNEQFFGPGTRLTVL.

The rearrangement joins TRBV11-2 to TRBJ2-5; TRBD1 agrees at 8 bases. The CDR3 has 16 residues. Germline CDR1 reads SGHAT; CDR2 reads FQNNGV. V shed 5 bases and J 4 bases; nucleotides not matched to a gene: 12. CDR3: CASSPRRADRGETQYF. The CDR3 DNA reads as TGTGCCAGCAGCCCCCGGAGGGCAGACAGGGGAGAGACCCAGTACTTC.

The V call is TRBV11-2, the J call TRBJ2-7; D possibly corresponds to TRBD2 (5 bases). Germline V gene data show CDR1 as SGHAT and CDR2 as FQNNGV. The CDR3 sequence is 15 residues long. Trimming took 2 bases from V and 1 from J, leaving 12 bases between them. The CDR3 here is CASSLRAAESYEQYF. CDR3 coding DNA: TGTGCCAGCAGCTTACGGGCAGCGGAATCCTACGAGCAGTACTTC.

The chain has TRBV6-5 and TRBJ2-7; D gene ambiguous. Germline loops: CDR1 MNHEY, CDR2 SVGAGI. Trimming removed 0 bases from V and 4 bases from J, with 10 bases in between. The CDR3 covers 14 residues. CDR3 DNA: TGTGCCAGCAGTTACTCGATAATGGGATACGAGCAGTACTTC. Amino acid sequence: CASSYSIMGYEQYF.

This clonotype occurred a few times. V is TRBV28 and J is TRBJ1-2, with 9 bases that match TRBD1. Germline V CDR1 and CDR2: MDHEN, SYDVKM. V lost 6 bases, J lost 14 bases, and 13 bases stayed unmatched. CDR3 length equals 13 residues. Here the CDR3 DNA reads TGTGCCAGCAGGGACCCGGGACAGGGAAGCATAACCTTC. It is translated as CASRDPGQGSITF.

V usage is TRBV29-1 and J usage is TRBJ2-7; 8 positions agree with TRBD2. Germline values: CDR1 SQVTM, CDR2 ANQGSEA. The junction had 9 bases not matched to a gene; V was cut back by 7 bases and J by 4 bases. CDR3 length: 13 amino acids. The CDR3 loop reads CSATDSGIYEQYF. In DNA, the CDR3 is TGCAGCGCCACGGATAGCGGGATTTACGAGCAGTACTTC.

CDR3 residues: CASSPRSGTNTGELFF. CDR3 in DNA: TGTGCCAGCTCACCACGGTCCGGGACCAACACCGGGGAGCTGTTTTTT. The V and J genes are TRBV18 and TRBJ2-2; D is tentatively TRBD1 or TRBD2 (5 bases each). Germline CDR1 reads KGHSH; CDR2 reads LQKENI. Trimming cost V 1 base and J 2 bases, with 11 bases left between them. This CDR3 spans 16 amino acids. Variable domain in full (rest from reference TRBV18 and TRBJ2-2): NAGVMQNPRHLVRRRGQEARLRCSPMKGHSHVYWYRQLPEEGLKFMVYLQKENIIDESGMPKERFSAEFPKEGPSILRIQQVVRGDSAAYFCASSPRSGTNTGELFFGEGSRLTVL.

The rearrangement joins TRBV10-3 to TRBJ1-3; D not resolved. Germline V gives CDR1 ENHRY, CDR2 SYGVKD. V dropped 8 bases and J dropped 2 bases, with 7 bases sitting between them. The CDR3 sequence is 12 residues long. In nucleotides, the CDR3 is TGTGCCATCTCCGCCCCTGGAAACACCATATATTTT. Its translation: CAISAPGNTIYF.

This clonotype was counted only a few times. V and J are TRBV20-1 and TRBJ2-7, with 8 positions matching TRBD1. Germline V gives CDR1 DFQATT, CDR2 SNEGSKA (reference sequence). The CDR3 is made up of 15 amino acids. The V and J ends lost 0 bases and 1 base, in that order; junction bases with no gene match: 5. CDR3 in DNA: TGCAGTGCTAGAGATTGGACAGGGTTGTCCTACGAGCAGTACTTC. It codes for CSARDWTGLSYEQYF.

This clonotype appeared a few times. The V gene is TRBV20-1, the J gene TRBJ2-1, with 7 bases matching TRBD2. Germline V gene lookup returns CDR1 DFQATT and CDR2 SNEGSKA (reference sequence). The junction had 10 bases not matched to a gene; V was cut back by 1 base and J by 4 bases. The CDR3 length is 16 residues. In nucleotides, the CDR3 is TGCAGTGCTAGAGGGTTTGGCGGGAGTGTATACAATGAGCAGTTCTTC. Residues: CSARGFGGSVYNEQFF.

At least ten counts were recorded for this clonotype. The gene calls are TRBV6-5 and TRBJ2-7, with 7 positions matching TRBD1. This CDR3 comprises 14 residues. J was trimmed by 2 bases and V by 3 bases; bases with no gene match: 4. Germline V lookup: CDR1 MNHEY, CDR2 SVGAGI. The CDR3 DNA reads as TGTGCCAGCAGTTATGGGACAGCGACCTACGAGCAGTACTTC. Protein product: CASSYGTATYEQYF.

The rearrangement links TRBV7-9 to TRBJ2-5; D remains ambiguous. CDR1 and CDR2 from the germline V gene are SEHNR and FQNEAQ (reference sequence). Trimming took off 2 bases at V and 7 bases at J, with 8 bases between the two ends. The CDR3 runs 12 residues. The CDR3 bases are TGTGCCAGCAGCTTAATCTTAGGGACCCAGTACTTC. It is translated as CASSLILGTQYF.

V and J are TRBV10-3 and TRBJ2-3, with 7 bases that match TRBD2. The CDR3 loop spans 14 amino acids. V was pared by 10 bases and J by 1 base, with 8 bases of the junction left unmatched. Looked up from germline, CDR1 is ENHRY and CDR2 is SYGVKD. CDR3 in DNA: TGTGCCACCCGACTAGCCCGGGGCACAGATACGCAGTATTTT. This sequence encodes CATRLARGTDTQYF.

The chain is built from TRBV29-1 and TRBJ2-3; D perhaps matches TRBD2 (5 bases). The CDR3 is 13 residues long. Germline values: CDR1 SQVTM, CDR2 ANQGSEA. Trimming removed 4 bases at V and 5 bases at J, with 13 bases between. The CDR3 nucleotides read TGCAGCGTTGGAAGAGGACTCGGAGATACGCAGTATTTT. It encodes CSVGRGLGDTQYF.

The chain is built from TRBV12-3 or TRBV12-4 and TRBJ2-7, with D uncertain. The CDR3 is 15 residues long. Trimming removed 6 bases from V and 0 bases from J, with 15 bases in between. The CDR3 loop reads CASSNSYLSSYEQYF. The DNA of the CDR3 is TGTGCCAGCAGCAACAGCTACCTCAGCTCCTACGAGCAGTACTTC.

Worth noting for this clonotype: This CDR3 is missing its conserved last phenylalanine or tryptophan, likely due to a read error. This chain connects TRBV3-1 to TRBJ2-7; 8 bases are shared with TRBD2. This CDR3 has 17 amino acids. V gave up 3 bases and J gave up 1 base; unmatched junction bases: 11. CDR1 and CDR2 (germline): LGHDT, YNNKEL (reference sequence). This CDR3 reads CASSQGTERGPSYEQYL. CDR3 DNA sequence: TGTGCCAGCAGCCAGGGTACTGAGCGGGGGCCTTCCTACGAGCAGTACTTA.